Listed below are T cell receptor beta chains from one sample, sequenced in a study of cytomegalovirus exposure and HLA in healthy donors. TCRdb's table, derived via immunoSEQ multiplex PCR, lists solely in-frame clones and lacks some. The data hold some 250,000 clones, with about 80% observed a single time. What was sequenced was PBMCs. These receptors were taken from a woman aged 40 to 50 in good health and CMV-seropositive. Each CDR3 is given with its conserved first and last residue. The order of the fields is J gene, D gene, V gene, clone size, CDR3 protein, CDR3 DNA. The D gene is left open where the match is weak. Size values are once, few and many counts, or a class for expanded clones, and some rows have none.

>TRBJ2-1|-|TRBV28|-
CASSLFVGSYNEQFF
TGTGCCAGCAGTTTGTTTGTCGGCTCCTACAATGAGCAGTTCTTC
>TRBJ1-1|-|TRBV15|-
CATSRAGGTEAFF
TGTGCCACCAGCAGAGCGGGGGGCACTGAAGCTTTCTTT
>TRBJ1-3|-|TRBV2|-
CASSERGDTIYF
TGTGCCAGCAGTGAAAGGGGTGACACCATATATTTT
>TRBJ1-5|-|TRBV7-9|-
CASSLESRQPQHF
TGTGCCAGCAGCTTAGAGAGTCGACAGCCCCAGCATTTT
>TRBJ2-5|TRBD2|TRBV7-3|-
CASSVYLAGGQETQYF
TGTGCCAGCAGCGTATATCTAGCGGGGGGACAAGAGACCCAGTACTTC
>TRBJ1-1|TRBD1|TRBV6-4|-
CASRATGKEVGAFF
TGTGCCAGCAGAGCGACAGGGAAGGAGGTCGGAGCTTTCTTT
>TRBJ1-1|TRBD1|TRBV18|-
CASSEQQGDGDEAFF
TGTGCCAGCTCAGAACAACAGGGGGATGGTGATGAAGCTTTCTTT
>TRBJ1-2|TRBD1|TRBV5-1|-
CASGGTDSNYGYTF
TGCGCCAGCGGTGGGACAGATTCTAACTATGGCTACACCTTC
>TRBJ2-7|-|TRBV7-2|-
CASSVFGYEQYF
TGTGCCAGCAGCGTTTTCGGCTACGAGCAGTACTTC
>TRBJ2-5|TRBD1|TRBV5-1|-
CASSSGDRGRGETQYF
TGCGCCAGCAGCTCGGGGGACAGGGGGCGCGGGGAGACCCAGTACTTC
>TRBJ1-4|-|TRBV9|-
CASSVAGGVGEKLFF
TGTGCCAGCAGCGTAGCCGGCGGAGTGGGTGAAAAACTGTTTTTT
>TRBJ2-7|TRBD1|TRBV6-1|-
CASSEGSGGEVSYEQYF
TGTGCCAGCAGTGAAGGTTCAGGGGGCGAGGTCTCCTACGAGCAGTACTTC
>TRBJ2-2|-|TRBV5-1|few
CASSMDGNTGELFF
TGCGCCAGCAGCATGGACGGGAACACCGGGGAGCTGTTTTTT
>TRBJ2-1|TRBD2|TRBV7-2|once
CASSASGRALWNEQFF
TGTGCCAGCAGCGCGAGCGGGAGGGCCCTGTGGAATGAGCAGTTCTTC
>TRBJ1-6|TRBD1|TRBV2|-
CASSENQGVGSPLHF
TGTGCCAGCAGTGAAAATCAGGGGGTAGGTTCACCCCTCCACTTT
>TRBJ2-7|TRBD1|TRBV10-3|-
CAISDRRDRDHEQYF
TGTGCCATCAGTGATCGTAGGGACAGGGACCACGAGCAGTACTTC
>TRBJ2-7|-|TRBV7-2|-
CASSLSSFEQYF
TGTGCCAGCAGCCTATCTAGCTTCGAGCAGTACTTC
>TRBJ2-2|-|TRBV6-6|-
CASSYSYRAGELFF
TGTGCCAGCAGTTACTCGTACCGGGCCGGGGAGCTGTTTTTT
>TRBJ1-3|-|TRBV7-2|-
CASSYPPRGIYF
TGTGCCAGCAGCTACCCTCCTAGGGGCATATATTTT
>TRBJ1-1|-|TRBV7-9|-
CSSSLSQRVNTEAFF
TGTTCCAGCAGCCTATCCCAACGAGTGAACACTGAAGCTTTCTTT
>TRBJ1-1|-|TRBV10-3|-
CAISDRRGAEAFF
TGTGCCATCAGTGATAGGAGGGGCGCTGAAGCTTTCTTT
>TRBJ1-2|-|TRBV30|few
CAWQGASTGGYTF
TGTGCCTGGCAGGGCGCTTCAACTGGTGGCTACACCTTC
>TRBJ2-7|-|TRBV5-1|-
CASSLAPLGEQYF
TGCGCCAGCAGCTTGGCCCCACTGGGCGAGCAGTACTTC
>TRBJ2-1|-|TRBV7-2|-
CASSPQPPSGQYNEQFF
TGTGCCAGCAGCCCACAGCCTCCTAGCGGACAGTACAATGAGCAGTTCTTC
>TRBJ2-7|-|TRBV5-6|-
CASNPRVGSGEQYF
TGTGCCAGCAATCCGAGGGTAGGGTCGGGCGAGCAGTACTTC
>TRBJ2-3|TRBD1|TRBV29-1|-
CSITTGVSTDTQYF
TGCAGCATCACGACAGGGGTGAGCACAGATACGCAGTATTTT
>TRBJ1-3|TRBD1|TRBV5-8|-
CASSLGDRGGNTIYF
TGTGCCAGCAGCTTGGGAGACAGGGGGGGAAACACCATATATTTT
>TRBJ2-3|TRBD1|TRBV5-1|-
CASSLGTGGGTDTQYF
TGCGCCAGCAGCTTGGGAACAGGGGGCGGCACAGATACGCAGTATTTT
>TRBJ1-2|-|TRBV5-4|-
CASSSYLWGYTF
TGTGCCAGCAGCTCCTACCTTTGGGGCTACACCTTC
>TRBJ1-1|TRBD1|TRBV29-1|-
CSVEVPDRVAFF
TGCAGCGTTGAAGTTCCGGACAGGGTTGCTTTCTTT
>TRBJ2-5|-|TRBV27|-
CASSPRVKGEQYF
TGTGCCAGCAGTCCCAGGGTTAAGGGGGAGCAGTACTTC
>TRBJ2-7|TRBD1|TRBV25-1|-
CASSEFRGGPYEQYF
TGTGCCAGCAGTGAATTCCGAGGGGGCCCCTACGAGCAGTACTTC
>TRBJ2-1|-|TRBV4-3|-
CASSQTTSMSYNEQFF
TGCGCCAGCAGCCAGACGACTAGTATGTCCTACAATGAGCAGTTCTTC
>TRBJ1-1|TRBD1|TRBV5-1|-
CASSGDRVNTEAFF
TGCGCCAGCAGTGGGGACAGGGTGAACACTGAAGCTTTCTTT
>TRBJ1-1|-|TRBV11-2|-
CASSLQTPNTEAFF
TGTGCCAGCAGCTTACAAACACCCAACACTGAAGCTTTCTTT
>TRBJ1-2|TRBD1|TRBV9|-
CASSSGQGADYGYTF
TGTGCCAGCAGCTCGGGACAGGGGGCGGACTATGGCTACACCTTC
>TRBJ2-7|TRBD2|TRBV4-1|-
CASSNPRAGAYEQYF
TGCGCCAGCAGCAACCCTCGGGCGGGGGCCTACGAGCAGTACTTC
>TRBJ2-4|-|TRBV7-2|-
CASSLDERNIQYF
TGTGCCAGCAGCTTAGACGAGAGGAACATTCAGTACTTC
>TRBJ2-7|TRBD2|TRBV7-8|-
CASSYGTSGVYEQYF
TGTGCCAGCAGCTATGGGACTAGCGGGGTATACGAGCAGTACTTC
>TRBJ1-2|-|TRBV2|-
CASSGGGAGGYTF
TGTGCCAGCAGTGGCGGGGGGGCTGGCGGCTACACCTTC
>TRBJ1-1|-|TRBV5-4|-
CASSLVQENTEAFF
TGTGCCAGCAGCTTGGTCCAGGAGAACACTGAAGCTTTCTTT
>TRBJ2-3|-|TRBV7-2|few
CASSPGAREVTQYF
TGTGCCAGCAGCCCAGGGGCCAGAGAGGTTACGCAGTATTTT
>TRBJ1-6|TRBD1|TRBV4-1|few
CASSQESGTGGSPLHF
TGCGCCAGCAGCCAAGAGTCTGGGACAGGGGGTTCACCCCTCCACTTT
>TRBJ2-3|-|TRBV19|-
CASNAQGEAQYF
TGTGCCAGTAACGCTCAGGGTGAGGCGCAGTATTTT
>TRBJ1-1|-|TRBV7-2|few
CASSLGRNTEAFF
TGTGCCAGCAGCTTAGGGAGGAACACTGAAGCTTTCTTT
>TRBJ1-2|TRBD1|TRBV30|-
CAWSPGQGTNYGYTF
TGTGCCTGGAGTCCCGGACAGGGGACTAACTATGGCTACACCTTC
>TRBJ1-1|-|TRBV7-3|-
CASSVQEFTEAFF
TGTGCCAGCAGCGTACAGGAATTCACTGAAGCTTTCTTT
>TRBJ1-6|TRBD1|TRBV7-2|-
CASSPNTGTGPSPLHF
TGTGCCAGCAGCCCGAACACCGGGACAGGGCCCTCACCCCTCCACTTT
>TRBJ1-2|-|TRBV7-7|-
CASSSHGRYSNYGYTF
TGTGCCAGCAGCTCCCACGGGAGATATTCTAACTATGGCTACACCTTC
>TRBJ1-1|TRBD1|TRBV29-1|-
CSGLTTGDGTEAFF
TGCAGCGGCTTAACTACAGGGGATGGAACTGAAGCTTTCTTT
>TRBJ1-5|-|TRBV4-1|-
CASSQVAVTGQPQHF
TGCGCCAGCAGCCAAGTTGCGGTTACGGGTCAGCCCCAGCATTTT
>TRBJ1-5|-|TRBV30|-
CAWSDESLPQHF
TGTGCCTGGAGTGATGAGTCGCTGCCCCAGCATTTT
>TRBJ1-1|-|TRBV4-1|-
CASSRGRSTEAFF
TGCGCCAGCAGCCGTGGGAGGTCCACTGAAGCTTTCTTT
>TRBJ2-1|TRBD1|TRBV19|-
CASIGTGETNEQFF
TGTGCCAGCATAGGGACAGGGGAAACCAATGAGCAGTTCTTC
>TRBJ2-4|TRBD1|TRBV7-9|-
CASSSLTGALGNIQYF
TGTGCCAGCAGCTCCTTGACAGGGGCCCTGGGAAACATTCAGTACTTC